The 25 T cell receptor beta chains in this list originate from one sample, sequenced in a study of PD-1 blockade in mismatch repair-deficient tumors. Data came from immunoSEQ multiplex PCR; TCRdb stores just in-frame clones and leaves some out. Of fewer than 10,000 clones listed, 75% to 90% were seen once; the top ten hold around 0.91%. The starting material was PBMCs, obtained 46 weeks after starting pembrolizumab. The source of these receptors is an adult with mismatch repair-deficient cancer.

This chain connects TRBV9 to TRBJ2-2, with 7 bases matching TRBD2. V trimming: 0 bases; J trimming: 7 bases; junction bases outside the gene matches: 9. The germline gives CDR1 SGDLS, CDR2 YYNGEE. The CDR3 length is 16 residues. This chain's CDR3 is CASSVAAGVEFGELFF. The DNA of the CDR3 is TGTGCCAGCAGCGTAGCGGCGGGAGTGGAGTTCGGGGAGCTGTTTTTT.

The DNA of the CDR3 is TGTGCCAGCAGTGGGCTCGGGACAGGGACCTCCTACAATGAGCAGTTCTTC. Amino acids: CASSGLGTGTSYNEQFF. The chain uses TRBV2 and TRBJ2-1; 9 bases are shared with TRBD1. V shed 4 bases and J 0 bases; nucleotides not matched to a gene: 7. CDR1 SNHLY and CDR2 FYNNEI come from the germline V gene. The CDR3 is made up of 17 amino acids.

This sequence joins TRBV15 and TRBJ2-5; no clear D. CDR1 is LNHNV and CDR2 is YYDKDF in the germline V gene (reference sequence). Trimming took off 2 bases at V and 0 bases at J, with 4 bases between the two ends. The CDR3 covers 13 residues. The CDR3 is CATSRQYQETQYF. The CDR3 DNA sequence: TGTGCCACCAGCAGACAGTACCAAGAGACCCAGTACTTC. The complete variable domain, with remaining parts taken from reference TRBV15 and TRBJ2-5, reads DAMVIQNPRYQVTQFGKPVTLSCSQTLNHNVMYWYQQKSSQAPKLLFHYYDKDFNNEADTPDNFQSRRPNTSFCFLDIRSPGLGDTAMYLCATSRQYQETQYFGPGTRLLVL.

This clone was picked up a small number of times. V and J are TRBV29-1 and TRBJ2-7, with TRBD1 identical over 8 bases. Germline V gene lookup returns CDR1 SQVTM and CDR2 ANQGSEA. J lost 4 bases, V lost 6 bases, and 5 bases had no gene match. The CDR3 contains 12 residues. The CDR3 DNA follows: TGCAGCGTACAGGGGGACGGTTACGAGCAGTACTTC. Translated: CSVQGDGYEQYF.

This rearrangement joins TRBV15 to TRBJ1-5; 8 bases map to TRBD1. Germline V gene lookup returns CDR1 LNHNV and CDR2 YYDKDF (reference sequence). The CDR3 consists of 15 residues. The V gene end was trimmed by 0 bases and the J gene end by 5 bases; junction bases not matched to a gene: 3. CDR3 nucleotides: TGTGCCACCAGCAGAGACCGGACAGGGCATCAGCCCCAGCATTTT. Amino acids: CATSRDRTGHQPQHF.

The V call is TRBV5-1, the J call TRBJ2-1; D might be TRBD1 (6 bases). The CDR3 contains 15 residues. V was shortened by 4 bases and J by 4 bases, with 15 bases between the two germline ends. Per germline, CDR1 SGHRS and CDR2 YFSETQ. The CDR3 DNA reads TGCGCCAGCAGCCCGGTAGGGACAAGTTACAATGAGCAGTTCTTC. Translating gives CASSPVGTSYNEQFF.

The chain carries TRBV5-1 and TRBJ2-6, with D perhaps TRBD2 (5 bases). Germline-derived CDR1 and CDR2 are SGHRS and YFSETQ. Trimming removed 4 bases at V and 3 bases at J, with 14 bases between. This CDR3 is 16 amino acids long. Written as DNA, the CDR3 is TGCGCCAGCAGCCCTGCGGCGGGCGGTGGGGCCAACGTCCTGACTTTC. Translating gives CASSPAAGGGANVLTF. Full variable domain (outside the CDR3, taken from reference TRBV5-1 and TRBJ2-6): KAGVTQTPRYLIKTRGQQVTLSCSPISGHRSVSWYQQTPGQGLQFLFEYFSETQRNKGNFPGRFSGRQFSNSRSEMNVSTLELGDSALYLCASSPAAGGGANVLTFGAGSRLTVL.

This sequence joins TRBV21-1 and TRBJ2-7; the D call of TRBD2 is as the table states it, not checked on the DNA. TRBV21-1 is flagged as a pseudogene. The CDR3 is 17 amino acids. CDR3 bases: TGTGCCAGCAGCAAAGCCCCTAGCGGGAGGGTCCCTACGGGGCAGTACTTC. It is translated as CASSKAPSGRVPTGQYF.

The chain links TRBV6-1 to TRBJ2-3; 8 nucleotides align to TRBD1. J lost 4 bases, V lost 7 bases, and 7 bases had no gene match. CDR3 size: 14 residues. CDR1 MNHNS and CDR2 SASEGT come from the germline V gene. The CDR3 DNA reads TGTGCCAGCAAGGACAGGGTTTTGGCAGATACGCAGTATTTT. Translating gives CASKDRVLADTQYF.

The chain couples TRBV5-5 to TRBJ2-3; D might be TRBD2 (6 bases). V shed 6 bases and J shed 2 bases, with 16 bases lying between them. The germline V gene has CDR1 SGHKS and CDR2 YYEKEE (reference sequence). There are 15 residues in the CDR3. In DNA form, the CDR3 reads TGTGCCAGCATTGAGCGGGCGCCAAACACAGATACGCAGTATTTT. Its protein is CASIERAPNTDTQYF.

This chain joins TRBV6-4 and TRBJ2-2; 14 nucleotides align to TRBD2. The CDR3 has 18 residues. V trimming: 0 bases; J trimming: 3 bases; junction bases outside the gene matches: 3. Germline loops: CDR1 MRHNA, CDR2 SNTAGT. The CDR3 sequence is CASSDSRTSGRHTGELFF. The CDR3 DNA is TGTGCCAGCAGTGACTCCCGGACTAGCGGGAGGCACACCGGGGAGCTGTTTTTT.

V and J are TRBV30 and TRBJ2-1; 7 bases fit TRBD1. The CDR3 runs to 13 residues. V was clipped by 3 bases and J by 5 bases; unmatched bases: 4. Germline values: CDR1 GTSNPN, CDR2 SVGIG (reference sequence). CDR3 sequence: CAWRGDSNNEQFF. The CDR3 bases are TGTGCCTGGAGGGGGGACAGCAACAATGAGCAGTTCTTC.

This clone was picked up a small number of times. The rearrangement joins TRBV27 to TRBJ2-7, with TRBD1 as a possible D gene (7 bases). The V end was cut by 4 bases, the J end by 3 bases, with 13 bases between. Germline V gives CDR1 MNHEY, CDR2 SMNVEV (reference sequence). The CDR3 runs 14 residues. This CDR3 reads CASSSRDRYYEQYF. The CDR3 nucleotides are TGTGCCAGCAGTTCGCGGGACAGATACTACGAGCAGTACTTC.

This chain links TRBV7-3 with TRBJ2-3; 14 nucleotides align to TRBD2. This CDR3 region has 16 residues. V trimming: 4 bases; J trimming: 8 bases; junction bases outside the gene matches: 8. Germline CDR1 is SGHTA and CDR2 is FQGTGA. The CDR3 is CASSSETSGRAGTQYF. The CDR3 DNA follows: TGTGCCAGCAGCTCTGAGACTAGCGGGAGGGCGGGTACGCAGTATTTT.

The V and J genes are TRBV4-1 and TRBJ2-3; D is unclear. This CDR3 spans 15 amino acids. The V gene's germline CDR1 is MGHRA and CDR2 YSYEKL. Trimming stripped 0 bases from V and 2 bases from J, with 9 bases between. The CDR3 bases are TGCGCCAGCAGCCAAGAGTCCACTCTCACAGATACGCAGTATTTT. Protein: CASSQESTLTDTQYF.

The chain links TRBV5-1 to TRBJ2-3, with D tentatively TRBD2 (6 bases). The CDR3 contains 16 residues. CDR1 and CDR2 (germline): SGHRS, YFSETQ. V dropped 4 bases and J dropped 4 bases, with 19 bases sitting between them. The CDR3 region is CASSMRGDSPSDTQYF. The DNA of the CDR3 is TGCGCCAGCAGCATGCGAGGGGACTCACCGTCAGATACGCAGTATTTT.

This clone was counted a single time. This chain connects TRBV11-3 to TRBJ2-2; D may be TRBD2 (6 bases). CDR3 length equals 18 residues. V dropped 1 base and J dropped 0 bases, with 15 bases sitting between them. Germline assignment: CDR1 SGHNT and CDR2 YENEEA. CDR3 nucleotides: TGTGCCAGCAGCTTAGCCCTACGAGGCGGGACGAACACCGGGGAGCTGTTTTTT. It specifies CASSLALRGGTNTGELFF. Supplemented by reference TRBV11-3 and TRBJ2-2, the full variable domain reads EAGVVQSPRYKIIEKKQPVAFWCNPISGHNTLYWYLQNLGQGPELLIRYENEEAVDDSQLPKDRFSAERLKGVDSTLKIQPAELGDSAVYLCASSLALRGGTNTGELFFGEGSRLTVL.

The gene calls are TRBV10-3 and TRBJ2-3; 9 bases line up with TRBD1. The CDR3 has 15 amino acids. Germline CDR1 ENHRY, CDR2 SYGVKD. V lost 10 bases and J lost 4; bases outside the gene matches: 12. This CDR3 is CATSKGQGGADTQYF. The CDR3 region has the DNA TGTGCCACCAGCAAGGGACAGGGAGGGGCAGATACGCAGTATTTT.

This sequence joins TRBV9 and TRBJ1-1; the D is unclear. Trimming cost V 8 bases and J 4 bases, with 15 bases left between them. CDR3 length equals 13 residues. Germline V CDR1 and CDR2: SGDLS, YYNGEE. As DNA, the CDR3 is TGTGCCAGTGGGAAGAGGGATGGCACTGAAGCTTTCTTT. Amino acids: CASGKRDGTEAFF. The full variable domain, with the rest looked up from reference TRBV9 and TRBJ1-1, is DSGVTQTPKHLITATGQRVTLRCSPRSGDLSVYWYQQSLDQGLQFLIQYYNGEERAKGNILERFSAQQFPDLHSELNLSSLELGDSALYFCASGKRDGTEAFFGQGTRLTVV.

This chain uses TRBV15 with TRBJ2-1, with D possibly TRBD2 on 6 matching bases. In germline, CDR1 is LNHNV, CDR2 YYDKDF (reference sequence). V was shortened by 3 bases and J by 0 bases, with 15 bases between the two germline ends. The CDR3 contains 17 residues. Here the CDR3 reads CATSRPGTPSSYNEQFF. CDR3 in DNA: TGTGCCACCAGCAGGCCGGGGACTCCGAGCTCCTACAATGAGCAGTTCTTC.

V usage is TRBV18 and J usage is TRBJ2-5; D gene uncertain. The germline gives CDR1 KGHSH, CDR2 LQKENI. The CDR3 is 14 amino acids. Trimming shortened V by 0 bases and J by 4 bases, and 9 bases separated the two germline ends. CDR3 sequence: CASSPPVRAETQYF. The CDR3 coding sequence is TGTGCCAGCTCACCACCGGTTCGAGCAGAGACCCAGTACTTC. Full variable domain (remainder filled in from reference TRBV18 and TRBJ2-5): NAGVMQNPRHLVRRRGQEARLRCSPMKGHSHVYWYRQLPEEGLKFMVYLQKENIIDESGMPKERFSAEFPKEGPSILRIQQVVRGDSAAYFCASSPPVRAETQYFGPGTRLLVL.

This clone appeared a few times. This chain joins TRBV5-1 and TRBJ2-7, with 15 nucleotides matching TRBD2. From germline, CDR1 is SGHRS and CDR2 YFSETQ. This CDR3 spans 15 amino acids. The V segment lost 5 bases and the J segment 2 bases; nucleotides outside the gene matches: 2. CDR3 coding DNA: TGCGCCAGCAGACGGACTAGCGGGAGGGCCTACGAGCAGTACTTC. Translating gives CASRRTSGRAYEQYF.

This sequence joins TRBV5-1 and TRBJ1-4; D might be TRBD1 (5 bases). Trimming stripped 3 bases from V and 2 bases from J, with 11 bases between. Germline assignment: CDR1 SGHRS and CDR2 YFSETQ. The CDR3 contains 15 residues. The CDR3 nucleotides are TGCGCCAGCAGCTCGAAGACAGCGACTAATGAAAAACTGTTTTTT. Translation: CASSSKTATNEKLFF.

This chain's CDR3 is CASSQERVTEAFF. Written as DNA, the CDR3 is TGCGCCAGCAGCCAAGAAAGAGTCACTGAAGCTTTCTTT. The chain recombines TRBV4-1 with TRBJ1-1, with D unresolved. The CDR3 contains 13 residues. Trimming cost V 0 bases and J 4 bases, with 6 bases left between them. Germline values: CDR1 MGHRA, CDR2 YSYEKL.

J is TRBJ1-1 and V is TRBV23-1; TRBD1 is a possible D gene (6 bases). TRBV23-1 is filed as an ORF, its function uncertain. The CDR3 loop spans 15 amino acids. V was trimmed by 0 bases and J by 5 bases, leaving 13 bases between them. CDR3 DNA sequence: TGCGCCAGCAGTCAATCTAGCAGACAGGAGACTGAAGCTTTCTTT. It codes for CASSQSSRQETEAFF.